This TCR beta chain was found in a study of blood T cells in healthy people across ages. This clonotype was picked up a small number of times. Deletions cut 0 bases from V and 0 bases from J, with 9 bases between. CDR3 length: 15 amino acids. The germline CDR1 and CDR2 sequences are DFQATT and SNEGSKA (reference sequence). Using a J-beta primer mix together with a sample-barcoded 5' primer, a second PCR was run for about 6 to 11 cycles. From the 5' RACE reads, TCRdb called clonotypes with MiXCR, one entry per CDR3 protein. The data hold roughly 800,000 distinct CDR3 sequences, with roughly 34% observed a single time.

The TCR sequence derives from a man aged 18-30 years in good health. Material for sequencing was blood. The rearrangement links TRBV20-1 to TRBJ1-5; D is perhaps TRBD1 (5 bases). CDR3 amino acids: CSARDGGNSNQPQHF. Here the CDR3 DNA reads TGCAGTGCTAGAGATGGGGGGAATAGCAATCAGCCCCAGCATTTT.